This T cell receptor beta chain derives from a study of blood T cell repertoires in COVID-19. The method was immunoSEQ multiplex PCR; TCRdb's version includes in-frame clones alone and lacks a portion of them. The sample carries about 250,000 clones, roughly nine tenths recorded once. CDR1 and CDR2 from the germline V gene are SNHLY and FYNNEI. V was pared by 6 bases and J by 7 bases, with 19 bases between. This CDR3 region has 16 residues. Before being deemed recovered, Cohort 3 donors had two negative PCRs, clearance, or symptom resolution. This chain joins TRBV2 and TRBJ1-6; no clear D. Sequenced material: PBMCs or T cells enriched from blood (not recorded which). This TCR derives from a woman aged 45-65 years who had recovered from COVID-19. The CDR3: CASSPTVPRLNSPLHF. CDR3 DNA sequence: TGTGCCAGCAGCCCCACGGTGCCCCGACTCAATTCACCCCTCCACTTT.